The 32 T cell receptor beta chains below all came from one sample that was sequenced in a study of blood T cell repertoires in COVID-19. Sequencing used immunoSEQ multiplex PCR; TCRdb keeps in-frame clones, though not all of them. The sample has roughly 39,000 clones, 75% to 90% seen once. Sequenced: peripheral blood. Receptors originate from a woman older than 75 with active COVID-19.

The rearrangement uses TRBV3-1 (or the pseudogene TRBV3-2) and TRBJ2-3; perhaps TRBD2 as D (5 bases). CDR1 is LGHDT, CDR2 YNNKEL, per germline (reference sequence). Trimming cost V 3 bases and J 8 bases, with 21 bases left between them. The CDR3 contains 16 residues. CDR3 sequence (DNA): TGTGCCAGCAGCCATCTACCAGGAGGTACAAAACGTACGCAGTATTTT. Translated, it gives CASSHLPGGTKRTQYF.

The chain joins TRBV6-5 to TRBJ2-1; D unresolved. Germline lookup yields CDR1 MNHEY and CDR2 SVGAGI. The CDR3 has 11 amino acids. V shed 6 bases and J shed 8 bases, with 8 bases lying between them. The CDR3 loop reads CASRISYEQFF. For the CDR3, the DNA is TGTGCCAGCAGAATTTCATATGAGCAGTTCTTC.

The CDR3 region has the DNA TGTGCCACCAGGACTTTTGGAAACACCATATATTTT. This codes for CATRTFGNTIYF. This rearrangement joins TRBV6-5 to TRBJ1-3; D call uncertain. Looked up from germline, CDR1 is MNHEY and CDR2 is SVGAGI. The CDR3 runs 12 residues. With 10 bases removed from V and 3 bases from J, the gap between germline ends came to 10 bases.

The chain couples TRBV2 to TRBJ2-5; TRBD1 matches 7 bases. This CDR3 is built from 14 residues. The germline V gene has CDR1 SNHLY and CDR2 FYNNEI. The V gene end was trimmed by 6 bases and the J gene end by 3 bases; junction bases not matched to a gene: 7. CDR3 coding DNA: TGTGCCAGCAGGGGGGACAGTAAAGAAGAGACCCAGTACTTC. Translated, it gives CASRGDSKEETQYF.

The gene calls are TRBV5-1 and TRBJ2-6; 7 nucleotides align to TRBD1. The CDR3 has 18 amino acids. The germline CDR1 and CDR2 sequences are SGHRS and YFSETQ. V was clipped by 2 bases and J by 0 bases; unmatched bases: 8. This CDR3 reads CASSLEDRFYSGANVLTF. DNA of the CDR3: TGCGCCAGCAGCTTAGAGGACAGGTTTTACTCTGGGGCCAACGTCCTGACTTTC. The complete variable domain, with remaining parts taken from reference TRBV5-1 and TRBJ2-6, reads KAGVTQTPRYLIKTRGQQVTLSCSPISGHRSVSWYQQTPGQGLQFLFEYFSETQRNKGNFPGRFSGRQFSNSRSEMNVSTLELGDSALYLCASSLEDRFYSGANVLTFGAGSRLTVL.

V and J are TRBV2 and TRBJ2-3, with 7 bases identical to TRBD2. The J segment lost 6 bases and the V segment lost 9 bases, leaving 6 bases of the junction unmatched. The CDR3 extends over 12 amino acids. Germline CDR1 is SNHLY and CDR2 is FYNNEI. The CDR3 sequence is CARQRDRDTQYF. CDR3 nucleotides: TGTGCCAGACAGCGGGACCGCGATACGCAGTATTTT.

CDR3 coding DNA: TGTGCCAGCAGTGAATCAGGTAGTGGCAATCAGCCCCAGCATTTT. Translation: CASSESGSGNQPQHF. This chain connects TRBV25-1 to TRBJ1-5; D uncertain. With 1 base removed from V and 2 bases from J, the gap between germline ends came to 9 bases. Germline V gene lookup returns CDR1 MGHDK and CDR2 SYGVNS. CDR3 length: 15 amino acids.

This rearrangement joins TRBV5-6 to TRBJ2-7; tentative D call: TRBD1 (6 bases). CDR3 length equals 15 residues. Per the germline V gene, CDR1 is SGHDT and CDR2 is YYEEEE. V was trimmed by 0 bases and J by 4 bases, leaving 14 bases between them. The CDR3 sequence: CASSLVGQPPYEQYF. Written as DNA, the CDR3 is TGTGCCAGCAGCTTGGTAGGACAGCCCCCTTACGAGCAGTACTTC.

In DNA form, the CDR3 reads TGTGCCAGCAGCTTGGCCGGGACAGCCGGTCCTTATGGCTACACCTTC. Translating it yields CASSLAGTAGPYGYTF. The chain recombines TRBV5-6 with TRBJ1-2; 7 bases agree with TRBD1. The V gene end was trimmed by 0 bases and the J gene end by 5 bases; junction bases not matched to a gene: 10. The length of the CDR3 is 16 residues. Germline loops: CDR1 SGHDT, CDR2 YYEEEE.

The gene calls are TRBV5-1 and TRBJ1-6; no clear D gene. With 1 base removed from V and 0 bases from J, the gap between germline ends came to 11 bases. This CDR3 has 17 amino acids. Looked up from germline, CDR1 is SGHRS and CDR2 is YFSETQ. Written as DNA, the CDR3 is TGCGCCAGCAGCTTGATGGCCGGGAGCTCCTATAATTCACCCCTCCACTTT. Amino acids: CASSLMAGSSYNSPLHF.

The chain couples TRBV11-2 to TRBJ2-7, with 7 bases lining up with TRBD2. Germline V CDR1 and CDR2: SGHAT, FQNNGV. The CDR3 sequence is 14 residues long. With V trimmed by 4 bases and J by 6 bases, 9 bases remained unmatched. In DNA, the CDR3 is TGTGCCAGCAGCTCTTCTCTAGCGGTGGGCGAGCAGTACTTC. It translates to CASSSSLAVGEQYF.

V usage is TRBV5-8 and J usage is TRBJ1-1; possible D gene TRBD1, 6 bases. CDR1 SGHTS and CDR2 YDEGEE come from the germline V gene. This CDR3 region has 13 residues. V lost 1 base and J 4 bases, leaving 8 bases between the germline ends. The DNA of the CDR3 is TGTGCCAGCAGCTTGCAGGGGCGCACTGAAGCTTTCTTT. Translated, it gives CASSLQGRTEAFF.

The chain carries TRBV19 and TRBJ1-1; 9 nucleotides align to TRBD1. CDR1 is LNHDA, CDR2 SQIVND, per germline (reference sequence). Trimming cost V 2 bases and J 5 bases; bases outside gene matches: 6. The length of the CDR3 is 15 residues. The CDR3 protein is CASSITGGRGTEAFF. Written as DNA, the CDR3 is TGTGCCAGTAGTATAACAGGGGGCAGGGGAACTGAAGCTTTCTTT.

The chain joins TRBV9 to TRBJ2-1; the match to TRBD2 covers 9 bases. The V segment lost 4 bases and the J segment 6 bases; nucleotides outside the gene matches: 20. CDR1 is SGDLS and CDR2 is YYNGEE in the germline V gene. The CDR3 loop spans 19 amino acids. The CDR3 DNA sequence: TGTGCCAGCAGCTCAGGAGGCGGGGGGGCCAGCCGTACTGGCAATGAGCAGTTCTTC. Protein product: CASSSGGGGASRTGNEQFF.

The DNA of the CDR3 is TGTGCCAGCATCAGTCCCCAGCAGCCCCAGCATTTT. Translation: CASISPQQPQHF. The chain carries TRBV6-4 and TRBJ1-5, with D unresolved. The V end lost 7 bases, the J end lost 7 bases, and 11 bases lay between the germline ends. The CDR3 consists of 12 residues. Per germline, CDR1 MRHNA and CDR2 SNTAGT.

The CDR3 region has the DNA TGCGCCAGCAGTGATGGCGGGGACCGGGAGCTGTTTTTT. Translating it yields CASSDGGDRELFF. V usage is TRBV10-1 and J usage is TRBJ2-2; a weak D match, TRBD2 (6 bases). CDR1 and CDR2 from the germline V gene are WNHNN and SYGVQD (reference sequence). The CDR3 has 13 residues. V lost 3 bases, J lost 9 bases, and 11 bases lay in between.

The V and J genes are TRBV28 and TRBJ2-5, with TRBD2 identical over 8 bases. CDR1 is MDHEN and CDR2 is SYDVKM in the germline V gene. Germline trimming cut 6 bases from V and 5 bases from J; bases unmatched to any gene: 8. This CDR3 has 14 residues. DNA for the CDR3: TGTGCCAGCAGGACGGGGGGGCCAAGGGAGACCCAGTACTTC. Encoded protein: CASRTGGPRETQYF.

The V call is TRBV5-5, the J call TRBJ1-1; TRBD1 might be the D (6 bases). There are 14 residues in the CDR3. V lost 6 bases and J lost 4, with 16 bases in between. Per germline, CDR1 SGHKS and CDR2 YYEKEE (reference sequence). The DNA for the CDR3 is TGTGCCAGCAAGTTCAGGGGAGGGTCCACTGAAGCTTTCTTT. It encodes CASKFRGGSTEAFF.

This clone was seen a single time. The chain uses TRBV7-8 and TRBJ2-3; D is undetermined. The CDR3 length is 12 residues. Germline lookup yields CDR1 SGHVS and CDR2 FQNEAQ. V was trimmed by 5 bases and J by 6 bases, leaving 9 bases between them. Here the CDR3 reads CASSPRLDTQYF. For the CDR3, the DNA is TGTGCCAGCAGCCCGCGGCTTGATACGCAGTATTTT.

The chain is built from TRBV18 and TRBJ2-3; 9 bases are a match to TRBD2. Germline values: CDR1 KGHSH, CDR2 LQKENI. This CDR3 has 13 amino acids. Trimming at V came to 11 bases and at J to 5 bases, leaving 8 bases not matched to a gene. The CDR3 DNA follows: TGTGCCGGCGCGGTAGCGGGGGAAGATACGCAGTATTTT. Residues: CAGAVAGEDTQYF.

The rearrangement uses TRBV19 and TRBJ1-3; 8 positions match TRBD1. V trimming: 10 bases; J trimming: 5 bases; junction bases outside the gene matches: 7. In germline, CDR1 is LNHDA, CDR2 SQIVND (reference sequence). This CDR3 is built from 13 residues. CDR3 nucleotides: TGTGCCACCACAAGGGACAGGCGAAACACCATATATTTT. Translation: CATTRDRRNTIYF.

This sequence joins TRBV6-5 and TRBJ2-7, with 9 bases that match TRBD1. Germline trimming cut 6 bases from V and 2 bases from J; bases unmatched to any gene: 5. Germline V gene lookup returns CDR1 MNHEY and CDR2 SVGAGI. The length of the CDR3 is 14 residues. This CDR3 reads CASSAGTGPYEQYF. The CDR3 DNA reads TGTGCCAGCAGCGCCGGGACAGGGCCCTACGAGCAGTACTTC.

This clone has only one observation. The V and J genes are TRBV10-1 and TRBJ2-2; TRBD2 aligns across 8 bases. This CDR3 has 14 amino acids. Germline-derived CDR1 and CDR2 are WNHNN and SYGVQD (reference sequence). V was clipped by 11 bases and J by 6 bases; unmatched bases: 11. The CDR3 loop is CASKGSGEAGELFF. In DNA form, the CDR3 reads TGCGCCTCCAAGGGTAGCGGGGAAGCCGGGGAGCTGTTTTTT.

This chain connects TRBV11-2 to TRBJ1-1; D is perhaps TRBD1 (5 bases). V lost 6 bases, J lost 5 bases, and 16 bases lay in between. The CDR3 totals 14 residues. Germline lookup yields CDR1 SGHAT and CDR2 FQNNGV. The DNA of the CDR3 is TGTGCCAGCAGGGCACCAGCACGGGGGACTGAAGCTTTCTTT. Translation: CASRAPARGTEAFF.

This chain uses TRBV7-6 with TRBJ1-6, with a tentative D call TRBD1 (6 bases). Trimming shortened V by 4 bases and J by 6 bases, and 13 bases separated the two germline ends. The CDR3 runs to 15 residues. Per the germline V gene, CDR1 is SGHVS and CDR2 is FNYEAQ. CDR3 DNA: TGTGCCAGCAGCTATACAGGGAGACTTAATTCACCCCTCCACTTT. Protein product: CASSYTGRLNSPLHF.

The chain joins TRBV12-3 or TRBV12-4 to TRBJ1-5; D gene unclear. Trimming removed 7 bases from V and 1 base from J, with 8 bases in between. The CDR3 has 13 residues. The CDR3 reads CASKTGSNQPQHF. In DNA form, the CDR3 reads TGTGCCAGCAAAACCGGGAGCAATCAGCCCCAGCATTTT.

The rearrangement links TRBV19 to TRBJ2-7, with 8 bases aligning to TRBD1. CDR1 is LNHDA, CDR2 SQIVND, per germline (reference sequence). The CDR3 runs 13 residues. Trimming took 3 bases from V and 6 from J; bases not matched to a gene: 4. The CDR3: CASSIQGAGEQYF. The CDR3 DNA follows: TGTGCCAGTAGTATTCAGGGGGCAGGCGAGCAGTACTTC.

This clone has just one count. This chain joins TRBV7-2 and TRBJ2-3; D is perhaps TRBD2 (6 bases). V gave up 3 bases and J gave up 5 bases, with 12 bases separating them. Germline CDR1 reads SGHTA; CDR2 reads FQGNSA. The CDR3 loop spans 14 amino acids. This CDR3 is CASSFPRGRDTQYF. CDR3 nucleotides: TGTGCCAGCAGCTTTCCACGGGGGAGAGATACGCAGTATTTT.

The chain joins TRBV5-8 to TRBJ1-2, with D hard to call. Germline CDR1 is SGHTS and CDR2 is YDEGEE. V was trimmed by 10 bases and J by 5 bases, leaving 12 bases between them. The CDR3 spans 11 residues. For the CDR3, the DNA is TGTGCCTCTGTGGGAGCTTATGGCTACACCTTC. Its translation: CASVGAYGYTF.

The count of this clone is one. The rearrangement links TRBV3-1 (or the pseudogene TRBV3-2) to TRBJ2-7, with a possible D match to TRBD1 (6 bases). This CDR3 is 16 amino acids long. V gave up 0 bases and J gave up 2 bases, with 14 bases separating them. Germline-derived CDR1 and CDR2 are LGHDT and YNNKEL (reference sequence). The CDR3 here is CASSQDLGTPTYEQYF. The CDR3 region has the DNA TGTGCCAGCAGCCAAGATTTAGGGACACCAACCTACGAGCAGTACTTC.

This rearrangement joins TRBV24-1 to TRBJ2-7, with 11 bases aligning to TRBD1. Germline V gene lookup returns CDR1 KGHDR and CDR2 SFDVKD. Germline trimming cut 3 bases from V and 5 bases from J; bases unmatched to any gene: 8. The CDR3 is made up of 16 amino acids. The CDR3 sequence: CATSDRGQGARNEQYF. Written as DNA, the CDR3 is TGTGCCACCAGTGATCGCGGACAGGGGGCGCGGAACGAGCAGTACTTC.

The J gene is TRBJ1-6, the V gene TRBV9; weak D call: TRBD1 (6 bases). The length of the CDR3 is 13 residues. Trimming took off 3 bases at V and 7 bases at J, with 8 bases between the two ends. The V gene's germline CDR1 is SGDLS and CDR2 YYNGEE. CDR3 sequence (DNA): TGTGCCAGCAGCGCAACAGGGAATTCACCCCTCCACTTT. Translated: CASSATGNSPLHF.